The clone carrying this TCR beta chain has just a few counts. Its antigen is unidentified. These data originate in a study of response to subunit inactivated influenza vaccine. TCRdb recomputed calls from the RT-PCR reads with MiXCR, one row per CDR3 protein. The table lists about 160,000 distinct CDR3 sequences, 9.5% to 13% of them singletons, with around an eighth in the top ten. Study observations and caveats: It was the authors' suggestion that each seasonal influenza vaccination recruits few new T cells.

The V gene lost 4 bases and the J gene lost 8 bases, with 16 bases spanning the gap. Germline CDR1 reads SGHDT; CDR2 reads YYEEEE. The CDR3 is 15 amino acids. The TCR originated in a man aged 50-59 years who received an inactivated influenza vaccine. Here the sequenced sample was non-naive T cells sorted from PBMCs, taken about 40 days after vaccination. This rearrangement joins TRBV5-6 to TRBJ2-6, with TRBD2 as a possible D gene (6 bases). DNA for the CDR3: TGTGCCAGCAGCCCCACCAAGGGGAGGACCAACGTCCTGACTTTC. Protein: CASSPTKGRTNVLTF.